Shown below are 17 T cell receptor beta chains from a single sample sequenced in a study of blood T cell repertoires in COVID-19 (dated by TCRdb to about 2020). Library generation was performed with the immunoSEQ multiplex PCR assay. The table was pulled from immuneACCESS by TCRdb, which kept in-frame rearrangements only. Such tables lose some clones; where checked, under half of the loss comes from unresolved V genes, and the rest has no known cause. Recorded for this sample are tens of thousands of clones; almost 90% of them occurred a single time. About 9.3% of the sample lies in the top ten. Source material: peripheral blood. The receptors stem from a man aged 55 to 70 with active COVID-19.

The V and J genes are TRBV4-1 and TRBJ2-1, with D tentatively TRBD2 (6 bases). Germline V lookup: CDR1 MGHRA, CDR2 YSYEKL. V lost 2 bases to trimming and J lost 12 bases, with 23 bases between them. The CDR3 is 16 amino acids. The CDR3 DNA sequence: TGCGCCAGCAGCCAACTGATGCCGGGAGTTTCTCCGTGGCAGTTCTTC. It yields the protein CASSQLMPGVSPWQFF.

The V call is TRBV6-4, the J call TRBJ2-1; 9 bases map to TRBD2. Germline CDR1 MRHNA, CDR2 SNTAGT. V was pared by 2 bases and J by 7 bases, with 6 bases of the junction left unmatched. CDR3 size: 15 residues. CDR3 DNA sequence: TGTGCCAGCAGTGACCCCGGGACTAGCTGGAATGAGCAGTTCTTC. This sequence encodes CASSDPGTSWNEQFF.

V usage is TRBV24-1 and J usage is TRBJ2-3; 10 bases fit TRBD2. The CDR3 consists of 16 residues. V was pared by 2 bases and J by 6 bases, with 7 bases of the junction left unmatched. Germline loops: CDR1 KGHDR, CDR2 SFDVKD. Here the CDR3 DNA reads TGTGCCACCAGTGATTGGGCTAGCGGGAGCCCGGATACGCAGTATTTT. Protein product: CATSDWASGSPDTQYF.

CDR3: CASSLQGRSTEAFF. Here the CDR3 DNA reads TGTGCCAGTAGTTTACAGGGAAGGAGCACTGAAGCTTTCTTT. The V gene is TRBV19, the J gene TRBJ1-1; D perhaps matches TRBD1 (6 bases). V was trimmed by 5 bases and J by 4 bases, leaving 14 bases between them. The CDR3 is made up of 14 amino acids. The germline CDR1 and CDR2 sequences are LNHDA and SQIVND (reference sequence).

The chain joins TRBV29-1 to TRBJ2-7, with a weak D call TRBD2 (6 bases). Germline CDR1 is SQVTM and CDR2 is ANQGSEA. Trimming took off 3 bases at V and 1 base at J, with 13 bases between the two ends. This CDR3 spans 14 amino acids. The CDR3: CSVEITSRSYEQYF. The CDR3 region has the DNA TGCAGCGTTGAGATCACTAGCCGATCCTACGAGCAGTACTTC.

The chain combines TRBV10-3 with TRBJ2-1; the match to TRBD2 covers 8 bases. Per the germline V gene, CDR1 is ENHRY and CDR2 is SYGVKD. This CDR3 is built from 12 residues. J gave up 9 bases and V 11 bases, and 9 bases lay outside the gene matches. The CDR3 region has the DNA TGTGCCCTGCGAGCGGGAGAGGGTGAGCAGTTCTTC. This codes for CALRAGEGEQFF.

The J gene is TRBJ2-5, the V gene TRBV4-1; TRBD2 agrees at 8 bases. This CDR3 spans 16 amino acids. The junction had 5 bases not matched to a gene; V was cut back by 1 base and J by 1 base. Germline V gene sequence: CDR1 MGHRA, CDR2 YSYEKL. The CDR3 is CASSQAATSGQETQYF. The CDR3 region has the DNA TGCGCCAGCAGCCAAGCCGCCACTAGCGGCCAAGAGACCCAGTACTTC.

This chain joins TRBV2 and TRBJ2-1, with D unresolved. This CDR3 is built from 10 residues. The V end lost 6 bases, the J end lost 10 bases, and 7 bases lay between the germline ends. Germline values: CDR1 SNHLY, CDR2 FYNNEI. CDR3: CASRSKEQFF. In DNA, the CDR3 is TGTGCCAGCAGGAGCAAGGAGCAGTTCTTC.

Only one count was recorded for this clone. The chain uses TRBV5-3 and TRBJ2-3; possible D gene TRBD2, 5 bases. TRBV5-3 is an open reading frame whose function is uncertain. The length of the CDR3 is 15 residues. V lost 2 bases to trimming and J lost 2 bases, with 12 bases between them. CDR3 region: CARSLGFSVTDTQYF. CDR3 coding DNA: TGTGCCAGAAGCTTAGGATTTAGCGTCACAGATACGCAGTATTTT.

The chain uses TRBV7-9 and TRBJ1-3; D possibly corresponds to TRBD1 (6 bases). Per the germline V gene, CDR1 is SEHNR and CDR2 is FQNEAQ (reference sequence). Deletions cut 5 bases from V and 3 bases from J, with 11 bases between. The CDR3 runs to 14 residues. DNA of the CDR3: TGTGCCAGCAGCCCCGAGGGGGTTGGAAACACCATATATTTT. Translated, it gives CASSPEGVGNTIYF.

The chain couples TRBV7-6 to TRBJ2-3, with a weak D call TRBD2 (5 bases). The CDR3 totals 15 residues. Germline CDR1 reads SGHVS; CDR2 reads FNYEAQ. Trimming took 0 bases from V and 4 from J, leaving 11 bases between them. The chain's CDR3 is CASSLAGGLADTQYF. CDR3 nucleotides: TGTGCCAGCAGCTTAGCGGGCGGGCTCGCAGATACGCAGTATTTT.

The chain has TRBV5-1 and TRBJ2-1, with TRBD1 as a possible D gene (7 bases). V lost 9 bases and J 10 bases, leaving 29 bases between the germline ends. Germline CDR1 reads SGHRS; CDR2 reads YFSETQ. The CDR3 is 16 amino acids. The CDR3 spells CATAGHGGQPPTEQFF. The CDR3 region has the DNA TGCGCCACCGCCGGCCACGGGGGACAGCCACCGACAGAGCAGTTCTTC.

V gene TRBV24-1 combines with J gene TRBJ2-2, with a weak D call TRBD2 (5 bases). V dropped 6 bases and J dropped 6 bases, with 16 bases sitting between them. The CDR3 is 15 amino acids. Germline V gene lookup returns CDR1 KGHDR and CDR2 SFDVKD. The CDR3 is CATSSLEAPAGELFF. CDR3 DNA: TGTGCCACCAGTTCCTTGGAGGCGCCCGCCGGGGAGCTGTTTTTT.

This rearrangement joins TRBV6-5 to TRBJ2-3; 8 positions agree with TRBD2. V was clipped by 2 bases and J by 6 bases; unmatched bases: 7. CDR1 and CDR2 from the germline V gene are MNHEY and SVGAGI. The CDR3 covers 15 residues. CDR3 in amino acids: CASSYPPGGWDTQYF. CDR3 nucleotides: TGTGCCAGCAGTTACCCGCCGGGAGGGTGGGATACGCAGTATTTT.

CDR3 protein: CATSRDPGSEQFF. The CDR3 DNA follows: TGTGCCACCAGCAGAGATCCGGGTAGTGAGCAGTTCTTC. J is TRBJ2-1 and V is TRBV15; no clear D. Germline CDR1 is LNHNV and CDR2 is YYDKDF (reference sequence). The CDR3 is 13 residues long. V lost 0 bases and J 9 bases, leaving 9 bases between the germline ends.

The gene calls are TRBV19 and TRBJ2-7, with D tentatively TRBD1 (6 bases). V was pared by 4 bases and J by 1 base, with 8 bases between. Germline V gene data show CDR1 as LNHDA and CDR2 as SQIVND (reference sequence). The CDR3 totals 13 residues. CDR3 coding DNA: TGTGCCAGTAGTACAGGGGAGTCCTACGAGCAGTACTTC. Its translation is CASSTGESYEQYF.

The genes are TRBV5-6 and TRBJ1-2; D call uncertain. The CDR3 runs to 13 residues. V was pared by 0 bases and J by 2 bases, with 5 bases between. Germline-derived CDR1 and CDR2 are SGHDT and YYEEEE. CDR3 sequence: CASSLVANYGYTF. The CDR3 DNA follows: TGTGCCAGCAGCTTGGTGGCCAACTATGGCTACACCTTC.